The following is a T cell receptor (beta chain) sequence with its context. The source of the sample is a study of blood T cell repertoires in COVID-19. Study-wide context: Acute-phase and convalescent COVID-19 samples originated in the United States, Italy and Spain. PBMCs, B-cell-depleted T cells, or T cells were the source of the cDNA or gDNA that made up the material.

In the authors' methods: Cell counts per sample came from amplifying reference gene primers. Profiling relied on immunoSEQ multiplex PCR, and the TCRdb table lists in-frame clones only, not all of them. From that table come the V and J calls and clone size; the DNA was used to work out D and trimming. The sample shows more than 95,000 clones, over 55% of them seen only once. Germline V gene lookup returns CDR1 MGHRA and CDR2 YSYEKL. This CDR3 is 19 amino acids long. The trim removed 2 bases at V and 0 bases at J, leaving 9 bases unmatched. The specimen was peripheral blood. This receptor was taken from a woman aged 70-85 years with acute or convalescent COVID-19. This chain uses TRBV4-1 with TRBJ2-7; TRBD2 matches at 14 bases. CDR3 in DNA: TGCGCCAGCAGCCAAACACGACTAGCGGGGGGGCCTCGCTCCTACGAGCAGTACTTC. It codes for CASSQTRLAGGPRSYEQYF.